This TCR beta chain was profiled in a study of a mutant IDH1 vaccine in newly diagnosed glioma. Study overall: Patients were pretreated with radiotherapy, temozolomide, or both, mostly both.

On this clone: Its antigen is still unknown.

Measured with immunoSEQ multiplex PCR; TCRdb has only the in-frame clones, and not every one. The table has 45,000 to 65,000 clones, around 80% seen once; the top ten hold 6.5% to 9.5%. Noted time point: week 23, last vaccination. Mutant IDH1 20-mer peptide, at 300 ug, made up each vaccine dose, with topical imiquimod. V was shortened by 0 bases and J by 5 bases, with 13 bases between the two germline ends. CDR3 size: 16 residues. CDR1 is MNHEY, CDR2 SVGAGI, per germline. The receptor was isolated from a woman in her thirties or forties with glioma. Some clones in this sample may be carry-over from other donors' samples. Sequenced here: PBMCs, sampled from a glioma patient whose treatment included an IDH1 peptide vaccine. The chain carries TRBV6-5 and TRBJ1-4; D is perhaps TRBD1 (6 bases). The CDR3 region has the DNA TGTGCCAGCAGTTACTCTGCAGGGGCTCAAAATGAAAAACTGTTTTTT. This sequence encodes CASSYSAGAQNEKLFF.